The TCR beta chain under discussion was sequenced for a study of OX40 agonist ivuxolimab in advanced cancers. The overall study: Clinicians treated patients with ivuxolimab, an agonistic anti-OX40 (CD134) antibody. The study gave patients intravenous ivuxolimab at 0.01 to 10 mg/kg every 2 weeks.

Findings of the study overall: No antigen was identified for the clonally expanded peripheral T cells.

Peripheral blood came from all dose cohorts at three timepoints. Repertoires were generated with immunoSEQ multiplex PCR, while TCRdb's copy carries only in-frame clones and drops some. The data contain about 96,000 clones, around 90% of them singletons. About this clone itself: Its target is not known.

The germline V gene has CDR1 SGHTA and CDR2 FQGNSA. V lost 3 bases and J 3 bases, leaving 12 bases between the germline ends. The CDR3 covers 14 residues. The TCR sequence derives from an adult with an advanced solid tumor such as melanoma, head and neck, liver or kidney cancer. This sample comprised CD4+ or CD8+ T cells sorted from blood, obtained in a trial of the OX40 agonist ivuxolimab. This sequence joins TRBV7-2 and TRBJ2-7; D may be TRBD1 or TRBD2 (5 bases each). Here the CDR3 DNA reads TGTGCCAGCAGCTTCAACCGGGACGGCTACGAGCAGTACTTC. It encodes CASSFNRDGYEQYF.